One sample yielded the 4 T cell receptor beta chains listed below, sequenced in a study of cytomegalovirus exposure and HLA in healthy donors. PCR was performed using 60 Vbeta and 13 Jbeta primers. TCRdb's table, derived via immunoSEQ multiplex PCR, lists solely in-frame clones and lacks some. The sample records 150,000 to 250,000 clones, 79% being singletons. The sequenced material came from PBMCs. The receptors come from a woman aged 30 to 39 in good health and CMV-seropositive.

The chain is built from TRBV5-8 and TRBJ2-7, with D possibly matching TRBD2 (6 bases). V lost 1 base, J lost 2 bases, and 16 bases lay in between. Per the germline V gene, CDR1 is SGHTS and CDR2 is YDEGEE. This CDR3 spans 16 amino acids. Written as DNA, the CDR3 is TGTGCCAGCAGCTTGCTTCTTTTGGGCGGGACCTACGAGCAGTACTTC. This gives the protein CASSLLLLGGTYEQYF.

This clone was observed a handful of times. The chain carries TRBV29-1 and TRBJ2-6; 9 nucleotides line up with TRBD1. V was pared by 6 bases and J by 2 bases, with 5 bases of the junction left unmatched. This CDR3 contains 15 residues. From germline, CDR1 is SQVTM and CDR2 ANQGSEA. Written as DNA, the CDR3 is TGCAGCGTACAGGGGGCAACCGCTGGGGCCAACGTCCTGACTTTC. This gives the protein CSVQGATAGANVLTF.

The CDR3 loop is CASSPPSLRGETQYF. The DNA of the CDR3 is TGTGCCAGCTCACCCCCGAGTCTCAGAGGAGAGACCCAGTACTTC. J is TRBJ2-5 and V is TRBV18; D is uncertain. Germline V gene data show CDR1 as KGHSH and CDR2 as LQKENI. There are 15 residues in the CDR3. The V end lost 3 bases, the J end lost 4 bases, and 15 bases lay between the germline ends.

This chain links TRBV30 with TRBJ2-7; TRBD1 aligns across 8 bases. Trimming cost V 0 bases and J 2 bases; bases outside gene matches: 3. The CDR3 sequence is 14 residues long. The germline V gene encodes CDR1 GTSNPN and CDR2 SVGIG (reference sequence). This CDR3 reads CAWSVGTGPYEQYF. The CDR3, as DNA: TGTGCCTGGAGTGTTGGGACAGGTCCCTACGAGCAGTACTTC.